This note documents a single T cell receptor beta chain sequence. A much bigger clone sits one base away, suggesting this may be a read error. The source of the sample is a study of blood T cells in healthy people across ages. Primers used in a second PCR of roughly 7 to 12 cycles were a sample-barcoded 5' primer and a J-beta primer mix. Via MiXCR, TCRdb re-called the 5' RACE reads, giving one row per CDR3 protein. This table has about 670,000 distinct CDR3 sequences, 40% to 65% appearing once. The V gene's germline CDR1 is SGHRS and CDR2 YFSETQ. V dropped 4 bases and J dropped 13; count of bases not matched to a gene: 13. The CDR3 sequence is 15 residues long.

The sample consisted of blood. This sequence originates from a woman over 75 in good health. J is TRBJ2-4 and V is TRBV5-1; 11 bases fit TRBD2. DNA for the CDR3: TGCGCCAGCAGCCGACTAGCGGGGAGGTACAATGAGCAGTACTTC. It translates to CASSRLAGRYNEQYF.